What follows are 30 T cell receptor beta chains derived from one specimen sequenced in a study of shared clonotypes between healthy human individuals. Only in-frame clones appear in the TCRdb table, and some are missing; sequencing was by immunoSEQ multiplex PCR. The table has about 600,000 clones, roughly 97% seen once. Sequencing used naive CD4+ T cells sorted from blood. This sample's subset: CD45RA+ positively selected. The receptors stem from a woman in her twenties or thirties in good health.

This chain joins TRBV7-7 and TRBJ2-7; TRBD1 aligns across 7 bases. The CDR3 consists of 15 residues. In germline, CDR1 is SSHAT, CDR2 FNYEAQ (reference sequence). J lost 4 bases, V lost 2 bases, and 8 bases had no gene match. CDR3 bases: TGTGCCAGCAGCTTACGAGGGGGCAGTCAATACGAGCAGTACTTC. As protein: CASSLRGGSQYEQYF.

The chain joins TRBV18 to TRBJ1-1, with D perhaps matching TRBD1 (5 bases). The CDR3 runs 16 residues. The germline gives CDR1 KGHSH, CDR2 LQKENI. V was shortened by 4 bases and J by 0 bases, with 15 bases between the two germline ends. CDR3 in amino acids: CASSQEAGGLNTEAFF. The CDR3 nucleotides read TGTGCCAGCTCACAGGAAGCGGGGGGTCTGAACACTGAAGCTTTCTTT.

The CDR3 protein is CASSYGRTLNSPLHF. The CDR3 DNA reads as TGTGCCAGCAGTTACGGCAGGACCCTCAATTCACCCCTCCACTTT. The chain has TRBV6-5 and TRBJ1-6; D uncertain. CDR1 and CDR2 (germline): MNHEY, SVGAGI. The CDR3 has 15 amino acids. V was trimmed by 2 bases and J by 7 bases, leaving 12 bases between them.

This chain links TRBV4-2 with TRBJ2-2; TRBD1 is a possible D gene (6 bases). CDR3 length: 18 residues. The V and J ends lost 3 bases and 0 bases respectively, with 17 bases between them. CDR1 and CDR2 from the germline V gene are LGHNA and YNFKEQ. The CDR3 loop reads CASSHARLQGPNTGELFF. CDR3 sequence (DNA): TGTGCCAGCAGCCACGCTAGGCTACAGGGCCCGAACACCGGGGAGCTGTTTTTT.

Note on this clone: The identical CDR3 is also encoded by other nucleotide sequences in the sample. The chain joins TRBV20-1 to TRBJ2-7; a possible D gene is TRBD1 (6 bases). The CDR3 contains 11 residues. The germline V and J ends were trimmed by 6 bases and 1 base, with 7 bases remaining between them. Germline values: CDR1 DFQATT, CDR2 SNEGSKA (reference sequence). In DNA form, the CDR3 reads TGCAGTGCCAGGGGATCCTACGAGCAGTACTTC. It specifies CSARGSYEQYF.

A single count supports this clone. The chain has TRBV5-6 and TRBJ2-7, with a tentative D call TRBD2 (6 bases). There are 14 residues in the CDR3. The germline gives CDR1 SGHDT, CDR2 YYEEEE. V was clipped by 0 bases and J by 2 bases, with 9 bases between them. Written as DNA, the CDR3 is TGTGCCAGCAGCTTGGTTGGAGGGGCCTACGAGCAGTACTTC. Protein: CASSLVGGAYEQYF.

The rearrangement joins TRBV18 to TRBJ1-1; TRBD1 agrees at 7 bases. CDR3 length: 16 residues. Germline CDR1 KGHSH, CDR2 LQKENI. The V and J ends lost 3 bases and 0 bases, in that order; junction bases with no gene match: 7. The CDR3 spells CASSPSTGAMNTEAFF. The CDR3 region has the DNA TGTGCCAGCTCACCGTCCACAGGGGCAATGAACACTGAAGCTTTCTTT. Variable domain in full (rest from reference TRBV18 and TRBJ1-1): NAGVMQNPRHLVRRRGQEARLRCSPMKGHSHVYWYRQLPEEGLKFMVYLQKENIIDESGMPKERFSAEFPKEGPSILRIQQVVRGDSAAYFCASSPSTGAMNTEAFFGQGTRLTVV.

The V and J genes are TRBV6-4 and TRBJ2-2; D call uncertain. The germline V and J ends were trimmed by 5 bases and 8 bases, with 15 bases remaining between them. CDR1 is MRHNA and CDR2 is SNTAGT in the germline V gene. The CDR3 loop spans 14 amino acids. The CDR3 reads CASSRELEAGELFF. The CDR3 nucleotides read TGTGCCAGCAGTCGAGAACTCGAGGCTGGGGAGCTGTTTTTT.

The rearrangement uses TRBV7-7 and TRBJ2-5; maybe TRBD2 (6 bases). Between the trimmed V and J ends, which lost 4 bases and 3 bases, there was a span of 9 bases. The CDR3 is made up of 13 amino acids. Per germline, CDR1 SSHAT and CDR2 FNYEAQ (reference sequence). CDR3 sequence (DNA): TGTGCCAGCAGCTCCCGACTAGAAGAGACCCAGTACTTC. Translating gives CASSSRLEETQYF.

The chain has TRBV5-1 and TRBJ2-3, with D perhaps matching TRBD1 (5 bases). The CDR3 loop spans 17 amino acids. CDR1 SGHRS and CDR2 YFSETQ come from the germline V gene. Trimming left V 0 bases short and J 0 bases short, with 14 bases between. Written as DNA, the CDR3 is TGCGCCAGCAGCTTGGCCAGGCAGGGCCCTAGCACAGATACGCAGTATTTT. It yields the protein CASSLARQGPSTDTQYF.

V gene TRBV7-3 combines with J gene TRBJ2-1, with TRBD2 matching 8 bases. The CDR3 has 15 residues. Germline lookup yields CDR1 SGHTA and CDR2 FQGTGA. V lost 5 bases to trimming and J lost 6 bases; unmatched junction nucleotides: 9. DNA for the CDR3: TGTGCCAGCAGCCTAAATCAAGCGGGAGTCAATGAGCAGTTCTTC. Translated: CASSLNQAGVNEQFF.

The chain recombines TRBV5-4 with TRBJ1-3, with no clear D. The V end lost 0 bases, the J end lost 8 bases, and 15 bases lay between the germline ends. The CDR3 loop spans 15 amino acids. Germline V lookup: CDR1 SGHNT, CDR2 YYREEE (reference sequence). In DNA form, the CDR3 reads TGTGCCAGCAGCTTGGCCCCCGGACGTTGGGACACCATATATTTT. Protein sequence: CASSLAPGRWDTIYF. The whole variable domain, filled in from reference TRBV5-4 and TRBJ1-3, reads ETGVTQSPTHLIKTRGQQVTLRCSSQSGHNTVSWYQQALGQGPQFIFQYYREEENGRGNFPPRFSGLQFPNYSSELNVNALELDDSALYLCASSLAPGRWDTIYFGEGSWLTVV.

This clone was seen once. The rearrangement joins TRBV5-6 to TRBJ2-6, with TRBD2 as a possible D gene (6 bases). The CDR3 runs to 15 residues. The germline V gene encodes CDR1 SGHDT and CDR2 YYEEEE. With 4 bases removed from V and 1 base from J, the gap between germline ends came to 9 bases. The CDR3, as DNA: TGTGCCAGCAGCCCTGGGGGGTCTGGGGCCAACGTCCTGACTTTC. This translates into CASSPGGSGANVLTF.

The chain links TRBV20-1 to TRBJ1-1, with TRBD1 matching 8 bases. Germline CDR1 DFQATT, CDR2 SNEGSKA (reference sequence). The CDR3 extends over 11 amino acids. After removal of 4 bases from V and 8 bases from J, the junction contained 3 bases not matched to a gene. CDR3 loop: CSAIGTGEAFF. The DNA of the CDR3 is TGCAGTGCTATCGGGACAGGCGAAGCTTTCTTT.

V is TRBV5-1 and J is TRBJ1-1, with 7 bases identical to TRBD1. The V gene end was trimmed by 4 bases and the J gene end by 6 bases; junction bases not matched to a gene: 12. This CDR3 spans 15 amino acids. The V gene's germline CDR1 is SGHRS and CDR2 YFSETQ. The CDR3 sequence is CASSRTTGPAAEAFF. CDR3 nucleotide sequence: TGCGCCAGCAGCAGAACGACAGGGCCCGCCGCTGAAGCTTTCTTT.

V is TRBV28 and J is TRBJ1-2; D may be TRBD1 (5 bases). This CDR3 is 12 amino acids long. V lost 6 bases, J lost 12 bases, and 17 bases lay in between. Germline V gene lookup returns CDR1 MDHEN and CDR2 SYDVKM. CDR3 bases: TGTGCCAGCAGGGGGGGATCCCAGCGAGACACCTTC. This sequence encodes CASRGGSQRDTF.

This chain uses TRBV11-3 with TRBJ2-2; possible D gene TRBD2, 5 bases. V lost 5 bases and J lost 5, with 9 bases in between. Germline CDR1 reads SGHNT; CDR2 reads YENEEA. The CDR3 extends over 13 amino acids. CDR3 loop: CASSLEVTGELFF. The CDR3 region has the DNA TGTGCCAGCAGCCTGGAGGTAACCGGGGAGCTGTTTTTT.

The rearrangement uses TRBV10-3 and TRBJ2-2; 7 bases are shared with TRBD1. Trimming took 6 bases from V and 5 from J; bases not matched to a gene: 9. The CDR3 length is 15 residues. CDR1 is ENHRY, CDR2 SYGVKD, per germline. CDR3 DNA: TGTGCCATCAGCCGCGACAGGGAACGGACCGGGGAGCTGTTTTTT. Protein product: CAISRDRERTGELFF.

CDR3 coding DNA: TGCGCCAGCGAGTCTCCAGGTGAGAATGAGCAGTTCTTC. Its protein is CASESPGENEQFF. The chain carries TRBV5-1 and TRBJ2-1; D unresolved. The CDR3 consists of 13 residues. The germline V gene has CDR1 SGHRS and CDR2 YFSETQ. The V end was cut by 7 bases, the J end by 7 bases, with 15 bases between.

This clone was recorded once. This chain links TRBV6-6 with TRBJ2-1; D unclear. V shed 8 bases and J shed 0 bases, with 11 bases lying between them. Looked up from germline, CDR1 is MNHNY and CDR2 is SVGAGI (reference sequence). The CDR3 extends over 14 amino acids. The CDR3 sequence: CASSRMSSYNEQFF. The CDR3 nucleotides read TGTGCCAGCTCCCGGATGAGCTCCTACAATGAGCAGTTCTTC.

The chain uses TRBV6-5 and TRBJ2-3; D gene unclear. The V gene's germline CDR1 is MNHEY and CDR2 SVGAGI. The ends were cut back, 2 bases at V and 6 bases at J, with 12 bases in the middle. The length of the CDR3 is 14 residues. Written as DNA, the CDR3 is TGTGCCAGCAGTTACGAGAGAAATACGGATACGCAGTATTTT. It specifies CASSYERNTDTQYF.

V is TRBV18 and J is TRBJ2-1, with D hard to call. This CDR3 region has 12 residues. V was pared by 3 bases and J by 8 bases, with 8 bases between. Germline loops: CDR1 KGHSH, CDR2 LQKENI. The CDR3 is CASSPVDYEQFF. The CDR3 coding sequence is TGTGCCAGCTCACCGGTTGATTATGAGCAGTTCTTC.

V gene TRBV5-1 combines with J gene TRBJ2-3, with a possible D match to TRBD1 (6 bases). Germline V CDR1 and CDR2: SGHRS, YFSETQ. V gave up 7 bases and J gave up 4 bases, with 16 bases separating them. There are 14 residues in the CDR3. The CDR3 DNA sequence: TGCGCCAGCGCCACAGGGTCCGCTCCAGATACGCAGTATTTT. Its translation is CASATGSAPDTQYF.

The chain recombines TRBV9 with TRBJ2-7; possible D gene TRBD2, 6 bases. Trimming pared 0 bases from V and 4 bases from J, leaving 14 bases between. Germline CDR1 SGDLS, CDR2 YYNGEE. The CDR3 has 15 residues. The CDR3 DNA is TGTGCCAGCAGCGTAGGCAGGGAGGTCGGGTACGAGCAGTACTTC. Encoded protein: CASSVGREVGYEQYF.

The chain couples TRBV5-4 to TRBJ1-1, with D maybe TRBD1 (5 bases). CDR3 length equals 15 residues. Germline V lookup: CDR1 SGHNT, CDR2 YYREEE (reference sequence). Trimming shortened V by 2 bases and J by 1 base, and 12 bases separated the two germline ends. CDR3 nucleotide sequence: TGTGCCAGCAGCTTCGACGCCAGGGCGAACACTGAAGCTTTCTTT. Its protein product is CASSFDARANTEAFF.

The rearrangement links TRBV5-1 to TRBJ2-1, with 8 positions matching TRBD1. V was pared by 1 base and J by 8 bases, with 5 bases of the junction left unmatched. The CDR3 runs to 14 residues. From germline, CDR1 is SGHRS and CDR2 YFSETQ. The CDR3 nucleotides read TGCGCCAGCAGCTTGACAGGGGGTGGCGATGAGCAGTTCTTC. Protein sequence: CASSLTGGGDEQFF.

Only one count was recorded for this clone. The chain links TRBV5-1 to TRBJ1-4, with TRBD1 matching 8 bases. Trimming removed 4 bases from V and 5 bases from J; junction bases left unmatched: 10. From germline, CDR1 is SGHRS and CDR2 YFSETQ. The length of the CDR3 is 16 residues. The CDR3 bases are TGCGCCAGCAGCCTAGGACAGGGCCCAGGGAATGAAAAACTGTTTTTT. Translating it yields CASSLGQGPGNEKLFF.

V and J are TRBV11-2 and TRBJ2-7; D is possibly TRBD2 (7 bases). With 3 bases removed from V and 7 bases from J, the gap between germline ends came to 19 bases. CDR3 size: 15 residues. Germline V CDR1 and CDR2: SGHAT, FQNNGV. The CDR3 bases are TGTGCCAGCAGCTTTTCTAGTTATAAGGGGGGGGAGCAGTACTTC. Protein product: CASSFSSYKGGEQYF.

This rearrangement joins TRBV5-1 to TRBJ1-1; D may be TRBD1 (5 bases). The V gene lost 3 bases and the J gene lost 4 bases, with 10 bases spanning the gap. The CDR3 contains 13 residues. The germline gives CDR1 SGHRS, CDR2 YFSETQ. The CDR3 DNA reads as TGCGCCAGCAGCTCCCCAGACAGCACTGAAGCTTTCTTT. Translating it yields CASSSPDSTEAFF.

This chain uses TRBV5-6 with TRBJ2-4; 8 bases are shared with TRBD2. The CDR3 covers 17 residues. The trim removed 0 bases at V and 1 base at J, leaving 6 bases unmatched. Per the germline V gene, CDR1 is SGHDT and CDR2 is YYEEEE. CDR3 residues: CASSLAGGPLAKNIQYF. CDR3 nucleotides: TGTGCCAGCAGCTTGGCGGGAGGGCCTCTCGCCAAAAACATTCAGTACTTC.